These T cell receptor beta chains were read from a single sample in a study of blood T cell repertoires in COVID-19. Produced via immunoSEQ multiplex PCR; TCRdb's table is partial and in-frame only. The sample has about 120,000 clones, roughly 85% seen once. Sequencing was carried out using peripheral blood. The origin of the receptors is a man older than 75 with acute or convalescent COVID-19. The CDR3 runs from the conserved cysteine through the conserved F or W. The order of the fields is J gene, V gene, clone size, D gene, CDR3 DNA, CDR3 protein. A D gene is named only where the DNA matches it firmly. Rows may omit the clone size; those that give it use once, few, many or a size class.

>TRBJ2-3|TRBV7-8|-|TRBD2
TGTGCCAGCAGCCCTGGACTAGCGGGGGAGTCAGATACGCAGTATTTT
CASSPGLAGESDTQYF
>TRBJ2-1|TRBV5-6|-|TRBD2
TGTGCCAGCAGCTTGTCGGGACTAGCGGTTTACAATGAGCAGTTCTTC
CASSLSGLAVYNEQFF
>TRBJ1-5|TRBV21-1|-|-
TGTGCCAGCAGCATGGCCCCCAGGGTGTATAGCAATCAGCCCCAGCATTTT
CASSMAPRVYSNQPQHF
>TRBJ1-5|TRBV3-1/TRBV3-2|-|-
TGTGCCAGCAGCCCCGACAGCCATCAGCCCCAGCATTTT
CASSPDSHQPQHF
>TRBJ2-3|TRBV10-3|-|TRBD1
TGTGCCACTACAGGGGGCAAGATCCGCACAGATACGCAGTATTTT
CATTGGKIRTDTQYF
>TRBJ2-4|TRBV6-1|-|-
TGTGCCAGCAGTGACCGCACCATGGGGGCCATGGTACACATTCAGTACTTC
CASSDRTMGAMVHIQYF
>TRBJ2-1|TRBV7-3|few|-
TGTGCCAGCAGCCGCGACCAGGGGAATGAGCAGTTCTTC
CASSRDQGNEQFF
>TRBJ2-7|TRBV6-1|-|TRBD2
TGTGCCAGCAGTGCCCCCCCGGCGAATAGCGGGGGGGCCCTCAACGAGCAGTACTTC
CASSAPPANSGGALNEQYF
>TRBJ2-7|TRBV7-2|-|TRBD2
TGTGCCAGCAGCCCTCAGGCGGGAGAGTACGAGCAGTACTTC
CASSPQAGEYEQYF
>TRBJ1-1|TRBV7-2|few|-
TGTGCCAGCAGCTTTTCTGTGAACACTGAAGCTTTCTTT
CASSFSVNTEAFF
>TRBJ2-3|TRBV24-1|-|-
TGTGCCACCAGTGATCTAGGCACAGATACGCAGTATTTT
CATSDLGTDTQYF
>TRBJ2-1|TRBV19|-|-
TGTGCCAGTAGCCCAGCGGAAAGCTCCTACAATGAGCAGTTCTTC
CASSPAESSYNEQFF
>TRBJ1-2|TRBV5-1|-|TRBD1
TGCGCCAGCAGCTTGGTTGGAGGGGGCGGCTATGGCTACACCTTC
CASSLVGGGGYGYTF
>TRBJ2-7|TRBV24-1|-|TRBD1
TGTGCCACCGCCGGGACAGGGTCGTACGAGCAGTACTTC
CATAGTGSYEQYF
>TRBJ2-7|TRBV27|few|TRBD2
TGTGCCAGCAGTTTCCAAGCGGGAGGGACCTACGAGCAGTACTTC
CASSFQAGGTYEQYF